The entry below gives a single T cell receptor beta chain sequence along with its context. Its matching antigen is unknown. This entry belongs to a study of CD8+ T cells in alopecia areata. Points from the study as a whole: Mice gave a clearer picture of TCR sharing than patients did, possibly for HLA-related reasons.

Treatment given: oral pan-JAK inhibitor, 5-10 mg twice daily. This CDR3 is built from 14 residues. Germline V gives CDR1 SGHNT, CDR2 YYREEE (reference sequence). Trimming cost V 3 bases and J 5 bases, with 15 bases left between them. After isolation, RNA underwent reverse transcription to generate cDNA as the sequencing template. The method was immunoSEQ multiplex PCR; TCRdb's version includes in-frame clones alone and lacks a portion of them. The data show 150,000 to 200,000 clones, about 60% seen once. The J gene is TRBJ2-7, the V gene TRBV5-4, with D tentatively TRBD1 or TRBD2 (5 bases each). The starting material was CD4+ T cells sorted from blood, obtained at week 4, from a patient treated with tofacitinib. This receptor was identified in a human donor with alopecia areata. The CDR3 here is CASSYPGTADEQYF. The CDR3 nucleotides read TGTGCCAGCAGCTACCCCGGGACGGCTGACGAGCAGTACTTC. The full variable domain, rest sourced from reference TRBV5-4 and TRBJ2-7, is ETGVTQSPTHLIKTRGQQVTLRCSSQSGHNTVSWYQQALGQGPQFIFQYYREEENGRGNFPPRFSGLQFPNYSSELNVNALELDDSALYLCASSYPGTADEQYFGPGTRLTVT.